This T cell receptor beta chain appears in the sequencing data of a study of T cells in Graves' hyperthyroidism and ophthalmopathy. The CDR3 has 13 amino acids. J lost 6 bases, V lost 5 bases, and 7 bases had no gene match. Germline CDR1 is DFQATT and CDR2 is SNEGSKA (reference sequence). Amplification targeted TCR beta CDR3 regions from RNA transcripts. Initially, a first-round RT-PCR of the TCR CDR3 employed the HTBI primer set. TCRdb redid the calling of the multiplex PCR reads with MiXCR, one entry per CDR3 protein. Of 660,000 or so distinct CDR3 sequences listed, 20% are singletons. This clonotype was observed a few times. Each diagnosis drew on symptoms, thyroxine, TRAb, thyroid ultrasound and orbital computed tomography findings.

This chain links TRBV20-1 with TRBJ1-5; 7 nucleotides align to TRBD1. Sequenced: blood. This TCR derives from a man under 40 with Graves' ophthalmopathy. CDR3 region: CSAPPGGGQPQHF. The CDR3 DNA reads as TGCAGTGCTCCGCCAGGGGGAGGTCAGCCCCAGCATTTT.